The present entry profiles one T cell receptor beta chain with its context. What it recognizes is unknown. Each donor was nominally healthy when sampled (though unrecorded immune exposures were likely). This record belongs to a study of cytomegalovirus exposure and HLA in healthy donors. CDR3 length: 15 amino acids. From germline, CDR1 is LNHDA and CDR2 SQIVND (reference sequence). Researchers ran the PCR with 60 Vbeta and 13 Jbeta primers. Profiled with immunoSEQ multiplex PCR; TCRdb holds only in-frame clones, not every one. Here the sample spans more than 140,000 clones, about 80% being singletons. Findings of the study overall: Donors belonging to an Asian-associated ancestry cluster reportedly showed fewer N-insertions in productive TCRs than the roughly 670-donor mean, according to what a later analysis found. Reported performance of the classifier showed diagnosis of cytomegalovirus status with high specificity and sensitivity. As confirmed in vitro, a few CMV-associated chains were specific for CMV antigens.

The J gene is TRBJ2-5, the V gene TRBV19, with 15 bases aligning to TRBD2. The J call is doubtful: the DNA matches TRBJ2-7 better. The clonotype was recovered from a man aged 30-40 years in good health and CMV-seropositive. Sequences were obtained from PBMCs. The CDR3 coding sequence is TGTGCCAGTAGTATCGGACTAGCGGGAGGGAGCGAGCAGTACTTC. This encodes CASSIGLAGGSEQYF.